The clone carrying this TCR beta chain was picked up one time. Its antigen is as yet unknown. V gave up 2 bases and J gave up 3 bases; unmatched junction bases: 15. CDR1 MRHNA and CDR2 SNTAGT come from the germline V gene. The CDR3 contains 19 residues. The record originates from a study of shared clonotypes between healthy human individuals. CD45RO-negative cells were positively selected for CCR7, leaving out terminally differentiated effector memory CD45RA+ cells. Study outcomes and limitations: Sharing across a handful of donors was seen in around 5% of naive CD4 clonotypes.

The method was immunoSEQ multiplex PCR; TCRdb's version includes in-frame clones alone and lacks a portion of them. The sample lists roughly 650,000 clones; approximately 96% were seen once. Sequencing was done on a sample of naive CD8+ T cells sorted from blood. The receptor was isolated from a woman aged 30 to 39 in good health. V and J are TRBV6-4 and TRBJ2-2; 7 nucleotides match TRBD2. The CDR3 region has the DNA TGTGCCAGCAGTGACCTGAGGGTGGGACGGGAGGACTACACCGGGGAGCTGTTTTTT. This sequence encodes CASSDLRVGREDYTGELFF.